This TCR beta chain was found in a study of CD8 T cells in ankylosing spondylitis. General study results and limits: There was a TCR beta motif, made of several highly homologous variants, that appeared characteristic of ankylosing spondylitis blood. Significant enrichment of disease-linked clones was reportedly seen in matched ankylosing spondylitis synovial fluid.

Scientists made TCR beta libraries using quantitative 5'-RACE with molecular barcodes. One entry per CDR3 protein, called by TCRdb with MiXCR from the 5' RACE reads. The table records about 140,000 distinct CDR3 sequences, under 35% of them present only once. A note on this clonotype: Its cognate antigen is unknown.

The V gene's germline CDR1 is MDHEN and CDR2 SYDVKM. Unmatched junction bases numbered 7, after V lost 8 bases and J lost 2 bases. This CDR3 region has 15 residues. The sequencing input was synovial fluid, either unsorted or a sorted T cell fraction (not recorded which). This chain uses TRBV28 with TRBJ2-3, with 10 bases fitting TRBD2. The receptor was derived from a male donor with ankylosing spondylitis. The CDR3 region is CASVTSGTTTDTQYF. CDR3 in DNA: TGTGCCAGCGTTACTAGCGGGACTACCACAGATACGCAGTATTTT.